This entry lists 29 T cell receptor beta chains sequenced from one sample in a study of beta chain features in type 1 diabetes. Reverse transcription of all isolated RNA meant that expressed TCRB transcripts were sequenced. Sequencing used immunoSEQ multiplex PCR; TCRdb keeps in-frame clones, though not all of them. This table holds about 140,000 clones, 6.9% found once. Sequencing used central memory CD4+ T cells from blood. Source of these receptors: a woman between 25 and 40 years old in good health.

The CDR3 region is CASSPQGSNNQPQHF. CDR3 nucleotide sequence: TGCGCCAGCAGCCCGCAGGGGTCTAACAATCAGCCCCAGCATTTT. The chain carries TRBV5-1 and TRBJ1-5; possibly TRBD1 for D (6 bases). Trimming cost V 4 bases and J 3 bases, with 14 bases left between them. The CDR3 sequence is 15 residues long. Germline CDR1 SGHRS, CDR2 YFSETQ.

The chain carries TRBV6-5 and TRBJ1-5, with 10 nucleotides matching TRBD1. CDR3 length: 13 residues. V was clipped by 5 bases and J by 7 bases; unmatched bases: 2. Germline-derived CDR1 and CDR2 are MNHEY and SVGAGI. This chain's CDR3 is CASSRTGGQPQHF. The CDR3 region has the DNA TGTGCCAGCAGTAGGACAGGGGGACAGCCCCAGCATTTT.

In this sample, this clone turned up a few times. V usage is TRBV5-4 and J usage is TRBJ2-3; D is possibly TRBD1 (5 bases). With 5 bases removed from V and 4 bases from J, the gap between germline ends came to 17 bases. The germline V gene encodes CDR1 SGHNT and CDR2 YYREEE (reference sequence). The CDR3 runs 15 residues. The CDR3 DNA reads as TGTGCCAGCAGTTCCGGCCCCCAAGGGGCAGATACGCAGTATTTT. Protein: CASSSGPQGADTQYF.

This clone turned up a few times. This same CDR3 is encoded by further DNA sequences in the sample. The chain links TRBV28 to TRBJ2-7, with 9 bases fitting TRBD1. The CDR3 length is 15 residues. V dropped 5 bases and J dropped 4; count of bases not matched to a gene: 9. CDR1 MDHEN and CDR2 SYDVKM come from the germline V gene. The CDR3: CASSLGTGLGYEQYF. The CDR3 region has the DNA TGTGCCAGCAGTCTCGGGACAGGGTTAGGGTACGAGCAGTACTTC.

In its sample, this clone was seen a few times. The DNA of the CDR3 is TGTGCCAGCAGCTTAGGTCCGGTGCGGGATGAGCAGTTCTTC. Protein: CASSLGPVRDEQFF. The chain employs TRBV7-8 and TRBJ2-1; D possibly corresponds to TRBD2 (5 bases). The germline gives CDR1 SGHVS, CDR2 FQNEAQ. CDR3 size: 14 residues. V was clipped by 1 base and J by 8 bases, with 12 bases between them.

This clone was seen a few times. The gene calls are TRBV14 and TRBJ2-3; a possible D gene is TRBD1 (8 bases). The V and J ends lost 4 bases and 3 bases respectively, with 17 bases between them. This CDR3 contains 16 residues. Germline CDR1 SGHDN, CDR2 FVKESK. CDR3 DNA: TGTGCCAGCAGCCCAGGCGGACAGGGAGGGACAGATACGCAGTATTTT. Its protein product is CASSPGGQGGTDTQYF.

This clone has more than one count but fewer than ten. CDR3 loop: CASSKREGRHNEQFF. Here the CDR3 DNA reads TGTGCCAGCAGTAAGCGGGAGGGCCGACACAATGAGCAGTTCTTC. The chain combines TRBV6-4 with TRBJ2-1; 10 nucleotides agree with TRBD2. Germline values: CDR1 MRHNA, CDR2 SNTAGT. The CDR3 contains 15 residues. V shed 5 bases and J 5 bases; nucleotides not matched to a gene: 6.

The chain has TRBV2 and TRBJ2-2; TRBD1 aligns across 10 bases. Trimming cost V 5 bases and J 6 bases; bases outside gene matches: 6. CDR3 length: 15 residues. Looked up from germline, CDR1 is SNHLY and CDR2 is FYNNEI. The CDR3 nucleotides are TGTGCCAGCAGTCCCGGGACAGGGGTTCCCGGGGAGCTGTTTTTT. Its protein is CASSPGTGVPGELFF.

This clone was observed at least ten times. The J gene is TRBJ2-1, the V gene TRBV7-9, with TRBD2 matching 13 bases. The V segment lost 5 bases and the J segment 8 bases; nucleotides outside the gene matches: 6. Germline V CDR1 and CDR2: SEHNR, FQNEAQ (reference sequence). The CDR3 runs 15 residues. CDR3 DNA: TGTGCCAGCAGCACGACTAGCGGGAGGTGGGATGAGCAGTTCTTC. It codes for CASSTTSGRWDEQFF.

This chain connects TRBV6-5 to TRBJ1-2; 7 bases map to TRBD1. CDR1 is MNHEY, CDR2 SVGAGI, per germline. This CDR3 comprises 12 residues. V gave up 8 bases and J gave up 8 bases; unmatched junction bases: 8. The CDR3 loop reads CASGSRGGGYTF. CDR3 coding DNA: TGTGCCAGCGGCTCGAGAGGGGGCGGCTACACCTTC.

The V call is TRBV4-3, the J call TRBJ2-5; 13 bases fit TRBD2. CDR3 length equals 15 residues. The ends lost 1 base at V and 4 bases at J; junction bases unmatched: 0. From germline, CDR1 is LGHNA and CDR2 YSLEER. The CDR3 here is CASSQGLAGGETQYF. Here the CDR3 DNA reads TGCGCCAGCAGCCAAGGACTAGCGGGAGGAGAGACCCAGTACTTC.

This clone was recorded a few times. The CDR3 reads CASSALAGGPDNIDTQYF. CDR3 in DNA: TGTGCCAGCAGCGCACTAGCGGGAGGGCCTGATAATATTGATACGCAGTATTTT. The chain recombines TRBV4-2 with TRBJ2-3; 13 bases map to TRBD2. Trimming removed 5 bases from V and 6 bases from J; junction bases left unmatched: 14. The CDR3 sequence is 18 residues long. Germline loops: CDR1 LGHNA, CDR2 YNFKEQ.

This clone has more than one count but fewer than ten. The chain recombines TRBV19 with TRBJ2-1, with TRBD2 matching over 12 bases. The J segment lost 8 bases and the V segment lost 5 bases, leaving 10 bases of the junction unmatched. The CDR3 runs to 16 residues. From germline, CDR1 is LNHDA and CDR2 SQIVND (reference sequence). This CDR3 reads CASSGVTSGRSDEQFF. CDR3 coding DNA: TGTGCCAGTAGTGGGGTAACTAGCGGGAGGAGCGATGAGCAGTTCTTC.

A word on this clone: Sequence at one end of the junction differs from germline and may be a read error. In DNA, the CDR3 is TGTGCCAGCAGTTTCCTTAGCTCCTACAAGCAGTACTTC. This translates into CASSFLSSYKQYF. The rearrangement links TRBV27 to TRBJ2-7, with D unresolved. Germline V gene data show CDR1 as MNHEY and CDR2 as SMNVEV (reference sequence). The CDR3 spans 13 residues.

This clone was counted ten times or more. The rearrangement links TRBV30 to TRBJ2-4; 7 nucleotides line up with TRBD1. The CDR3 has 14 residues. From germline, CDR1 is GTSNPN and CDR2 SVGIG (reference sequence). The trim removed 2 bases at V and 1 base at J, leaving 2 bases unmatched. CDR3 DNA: TGTGCCTGGAGTTCGGGACAGGCCAAAAACATTCAGTACTTC. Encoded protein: CAWSSGQAKNIQYF.

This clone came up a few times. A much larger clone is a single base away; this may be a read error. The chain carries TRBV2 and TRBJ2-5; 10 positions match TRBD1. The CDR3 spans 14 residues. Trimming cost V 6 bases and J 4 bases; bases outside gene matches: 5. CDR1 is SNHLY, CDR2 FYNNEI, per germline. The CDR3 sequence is CASSPGTGVETQYF. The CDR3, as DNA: TGTGCCAGCAGCCCCGGGACAGGGGTAGAGACCCAGTACTTC.

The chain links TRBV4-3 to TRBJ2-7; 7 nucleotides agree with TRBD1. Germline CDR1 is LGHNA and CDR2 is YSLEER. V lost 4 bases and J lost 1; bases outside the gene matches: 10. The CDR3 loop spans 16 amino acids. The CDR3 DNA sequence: TGCGCCAGCAGCCGAGACAGGGCGCTCCCTTCCTACGAGCAGTACTTC. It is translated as CASSRDRALPSYEQYF.

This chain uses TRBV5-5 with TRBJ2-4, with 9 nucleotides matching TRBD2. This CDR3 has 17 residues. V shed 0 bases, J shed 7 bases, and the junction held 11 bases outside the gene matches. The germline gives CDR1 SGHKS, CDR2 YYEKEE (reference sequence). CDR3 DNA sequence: TGTGCCAGCAGCTTGGGGTCCGGTAGCGGGAGTAGTAACATTCAGTACTTC. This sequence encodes CASSLGSGSGSSNIQYF.

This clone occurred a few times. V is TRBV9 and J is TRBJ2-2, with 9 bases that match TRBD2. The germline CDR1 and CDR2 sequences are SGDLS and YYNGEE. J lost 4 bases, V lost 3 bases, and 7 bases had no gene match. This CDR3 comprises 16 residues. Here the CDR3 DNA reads TGTGCCAGCAGCGGTATTAGCGGGAGTGGCACCGGGGAGCTGTTTTTT. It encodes CASSGISGSGTGELFF. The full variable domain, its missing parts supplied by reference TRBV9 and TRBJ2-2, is DSGVTQTPKHLITATGQRVTLRCSPRSGDLSVYWYQQSLDQGLQFLIQYYNGEERAKGNILERFSAQQFPDLHSELNLSSLELGDSALYFCASSGISGSGTGELFFGEGSRLTVL.

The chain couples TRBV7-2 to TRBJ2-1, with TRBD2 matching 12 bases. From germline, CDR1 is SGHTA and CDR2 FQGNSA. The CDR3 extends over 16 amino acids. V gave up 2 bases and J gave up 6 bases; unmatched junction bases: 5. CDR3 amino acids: CASSLMGTSGRNEQFF. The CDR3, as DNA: TGTGCCAGCAGCTTAATGGGGACTAGCGGGCGCAATGAGCAGTTCTTC.

CDR3 nucleotides: TGTGCCAGCGGGCAAGGCACCAATCATGAAAAACTGTTTTTT. As protein: CASGQGTNHEKLFF. This chain connects TRBV6-1 to TRBJ1-4, with D unresolved. Trimming took off 8 bases at V and 6 bases at J, with 16 bases between the two ends. The CDR3 consists of 14 residues. The germline gives CDR1 MNHNS, CDR2 SASEGT.

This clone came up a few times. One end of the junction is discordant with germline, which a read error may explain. The CDR3 DNA reads TGTGCCAGCAGCGCTAGAGGGGGGACAGTCTCCTACGGGCAGTACTTC. Its translation is CASSARGGTVSYGQYF. The chain employs TRBV7-2 and TRBJ2-7; D possibly corresponds to TRBD1 (7 bases). The CDR3 covers 16 residues. CDR1 is SGHTA, CDR2 FQGNSA, per germline.

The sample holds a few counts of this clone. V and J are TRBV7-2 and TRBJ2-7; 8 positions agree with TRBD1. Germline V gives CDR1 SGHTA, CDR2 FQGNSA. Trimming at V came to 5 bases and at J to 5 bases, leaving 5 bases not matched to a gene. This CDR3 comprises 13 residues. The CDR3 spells CASSRPGGHEQYF. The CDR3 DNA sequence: TGTGCCAGCAGCCGACCAGGGGGCCACGAGCAGTACTTC.

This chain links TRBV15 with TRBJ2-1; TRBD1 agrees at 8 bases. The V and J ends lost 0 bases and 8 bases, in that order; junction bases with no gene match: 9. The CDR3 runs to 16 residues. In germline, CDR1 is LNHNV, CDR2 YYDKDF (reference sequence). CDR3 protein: CATSRDAGQGNDEQFF. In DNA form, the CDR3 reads TGTGCCACCAGCAGAGATGCAGGACAGGGCAACGATGAGCAGTTCTTC.

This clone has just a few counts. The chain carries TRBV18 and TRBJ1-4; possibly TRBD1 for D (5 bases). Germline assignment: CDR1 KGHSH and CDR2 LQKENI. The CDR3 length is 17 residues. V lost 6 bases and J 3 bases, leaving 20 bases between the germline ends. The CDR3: CASSRQTLSQANEKLFF. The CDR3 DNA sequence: TGTGCCAGCTCCCGGCAGACCTTGTCACAGGCTAATGAAAAACTGTTTTTT.

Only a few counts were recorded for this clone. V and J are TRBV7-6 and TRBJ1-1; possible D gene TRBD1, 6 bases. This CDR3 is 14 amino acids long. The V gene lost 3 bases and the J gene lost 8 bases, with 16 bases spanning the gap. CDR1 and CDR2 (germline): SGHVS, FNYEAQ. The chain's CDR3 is CASSFIDRPYEAFF. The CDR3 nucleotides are TGTGCCAGCAGCTTTATCGACAGGCCCTACGAAGCTTTCTTT. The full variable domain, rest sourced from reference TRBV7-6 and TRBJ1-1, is GAGVSQSPRYKVTKRGQDVALRCDPISGHVSLYWYRQALGQGPEFLTYFNYEAQQDKSGLPNDRFSAERPEGSISTLTIQRTEQRDSAMYRCASSFIDRPYEAFFGQGTRLTVV.

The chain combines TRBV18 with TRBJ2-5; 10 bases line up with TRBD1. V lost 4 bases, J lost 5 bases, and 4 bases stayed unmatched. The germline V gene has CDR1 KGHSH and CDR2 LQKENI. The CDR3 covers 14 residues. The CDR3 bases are TGTGCCAGCTCACTTCAGACAGGGGGCGAGACCCAGTACTTC. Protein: CASSLQTGGETQYF.

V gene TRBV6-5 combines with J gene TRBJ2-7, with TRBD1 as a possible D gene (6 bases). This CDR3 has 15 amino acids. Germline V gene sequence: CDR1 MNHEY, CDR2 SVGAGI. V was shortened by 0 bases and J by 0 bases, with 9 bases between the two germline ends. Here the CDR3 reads CASSYSDRYSYEQYF. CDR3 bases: TGTGCCAGCAGTTACTCGGACAGATACTCCTACGAGCAGTACTTC.

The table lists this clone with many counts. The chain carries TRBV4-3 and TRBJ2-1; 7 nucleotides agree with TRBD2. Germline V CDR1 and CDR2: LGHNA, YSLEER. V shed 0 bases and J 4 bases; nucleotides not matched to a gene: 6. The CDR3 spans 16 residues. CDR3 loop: CASSQEGGSQYNEQFF. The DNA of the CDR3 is TGCGCCAGCAGCCAAGAAGGCGGGAGCCAATACAATGAGCAGTTCTTC.